Following are 13 T cell receptor beta chains from one sample sequenced in a study of regulatory T cells in long-lasting Graves disease. Time point given: persistent/refractory GD, antithyroid drugs over 5 years with positive TRAb. The TCR library was prepared using RNA isolated from PBMCs. Building the TCR beta libraries relied on iRepertoire HTBI primers, and CDR3 regions underwent Arm-PCR. One entry per CDR3 protein, called by TCRdb with MiXCR from the multiplex PCR reads. This sample has approximately 400,000 distinct CDR3 sequences; about a quarter occur once, and the top ten carry over 25%. Sample: peripheral blood mononuclear cells (PBMCs), taken when the disease was refractory, from a patient treated with antithyroid drugs. The receptor set was obtained from a female donor with Graves disease.

This clonotype has only one observation. DNA for the CDR3: TGTGCCTGGAACGGGGGATCCAAGTTGAACACTGAAGCTTTCTTT. It codes for CAWNGGSKLNTEAFF. This rearrangement joins TRBV30 to TRBJ1-1; TRBD1 might be the D (5 bases). The CDR3 length is 15 residues. The V end was cut by 4 bases, the J end by 0 bases, with 15 bases between. Germline loops: CDR1 GTSNPN, CDR2 SVGIG (reference sequence).

In its sample, this clonotype was seen a few times. The chain is built from TRBV30 and TRBJ1-5; D might be TRBD1 (6 bases). The CDR3 extends over 14 amino acids. V dropped 1 base and J dropped 5 bases, with 12 bases sitting between them. Per the germline V gene, CDR1 is GTSNPN and CDR2 is SVGIG (reference sequence). The CDR3 nucleotides read TGTGCCTGGAGTGAGGACAGTCTACATCAGCCCCAGCATTTT. Protein sequence: CAWSEDSLHQPQHF.

This clonotype was observed a handful of times. This chain uses TRBV6-1 with TRBJ2-3; 7 bases are shared with TRBD2. J was trimmed by 1 base and V by 6 bases; bases with no gene match: 13. The CDR3 covers 17 residues. Germline CDR1 MNHNS, CDR2 SASEGT. The CDR3 DNA reads as TGTGCCAGCAGGCAGGGAGCGGGATTAGTAGGCACAGATACGCAGTATTTT. This translates into CASRQGAGLVGTDTQYF.

This clonotype was seen ten or more times. This chain uses TRBV7-2 with TRBJ2-7; either TRBD1 or TRBD2 may supply D (6 bases each). The germline V gene has CDR1 SGHTA and CDR2 FQGNSA. V was pared by 1 base and J by 4 bases, with 14 bases between. There are 15 residues in the CDR3. CDR3 nucleotides: TGTGCCAGCAGCTTAGATACAGGGAGCGGGTACGAGCAGTACTTC. Translated: CASSLDTGSGYEQYF.

The gene calls are TRBV7-8 and TRBJ2-2, with D hard to call. The V end lost 0 bases, the J end lost 4 bases, and 18 bases lay between the germline ends. This CDR3 has 18 amino acids. Germline V gene sequence: CDR1 SGHVS, CDR2 FQNEAQ. The CDR3 protein is CASSLASVRQLGTGELFF. CDR3 in DNA: TGTGCCAGCAGCTTAGCGAGTGTCAGGCAGTTGGGCACCGGGGAGCTGTTTTTT.

This clonotype was seen many times. At one boundary the junction diverges from the germline segment, which might be a read error. CDR3 coding DNA: TGCGCCAGCAGCTTAGGAGGGGGGGACACTGAAGCTTTCTTT. Protein: CASSLGGGDTEAFF. The rearrangement links TRBV7-3 to TRBJ1-1; a possible D gene is TRBD1 (6 bases). Germline V gene sequence: CDR1 SGHTA, CDR2 FQGTGA. The CDR3 has 14 amino acids.

This clonotype was counted ten times or more. The chain has TRBV12-3 or TRBV12-4 and TRBJ1-1, with D uncertain. CDR3 length equals 13 residues. With 3 bases removed from V and 1 base from J, the gap between germline ends came to 6 bases. The CDR3 reads CASSFKGNTEAFF. The CDR3 nucleotides read TGTGCCAGCAGTTTTAAGGGGAACACTGAAGCTTTCTTT.

The DNA of the CDR3 is TGTGCCAGCAGTTCGCCGGGACTAGCTACCGGGGCCAACGTCCTGACTTTC. Protein product: CASSSPGLATGANVLTF. The rearrangement joins TRBV7-2 to TRBJ2-6, with TRBD2 matching over 9 bases. The CDR3 contains 17 residues. V shed 6 bases, J shed 4 bases, and the junction held 10 bases outside the gene matches. Germline V gene sequence: CDR1 SGHTA, CDR2 FQGNSA.

The chain links TRBV5-1 to TRBJ2-7, with 13 bases aligning to TRBD2. This CDR3 contains 16 residues. The ends lost 4 bases at V and 3 bases at J; junction bases unmatched: 7. Germline CDR1 reads SGHRS; CDR2 reads YFSETQ. The CDR3 DNA reads TGCGCCAGCAGCCGTCGGACTAGCGGGAGTCGCTACGAGCAGTACTTC. Protein product: CASSRRTSGSRYEQYF.

There are many counts of this clonotype. The chain combines TRBV20-1 with TRBJ1-1, with D hard to call. The germline V gene has CDR1 DFQATT and CDR2 SNEGSKA (reference sequence). This CDR3 has 12 residues. Deletions cut 8 bases from V and 7 bases from J, with 17 bases between. The CDR3 DNA follows: TGCAGTACCAAGCCCCAGCTTGGTGAAGCTTTCTTT. Translated: CSTKPQLGEAFF.

The chain carries TRBV28 and TRBJ1-1; possible D gene TRBD1, 6 bases. Germline lookup yields CDR1 MDHEN and CDR2 SYDVKM. V dropped 4 bases and J dropped 4 bases, with 16 bases sitting between them. The CDR3 sequence is 15 residues long. Written as DNA, the CDR3 is TGTGCCAGCAGTTCAGGGGTTCGGAGGACCACTGAAGCTTTCTTT. This translates into CASSSGVRRTTEAFF.

The sample holds many counts of this clonotype. The chain couples TRBV20-1 to TRBJ2-5; D possibly corresponds to TRBD2 (6 bases). Trimming removed 2 bases at V and 4 bases at J, with 11 bases between. The CDR3 consists of 13 residues. CDR1 and CDR2 from the germline V gene are DFQATT and SNEGSKA (reference sequence). Here the CDR3 reads CSARTPAGETQYF. CDR3 bases: TGCAGTGCTAGAACCCCAGCGGGAGAGACCCAGTACTTC.

In this sample, this clonotype turned up a few times. CDR3 nucleotides: TGTGCCAGCAGCCCATTACTTGGGTCTGGGGCCAACGTCCTGACTTTC. Translating gives CASSPLLGSGANVLTF. V gene TRBV28 combines with J gene TRBJ2-6; D call uncertain. This CDR3 has 16 amino acids. The V and J ends lost 6 bases and 1 base respectively, with 13 bases between them. The germline gives CDR1 MDHEN, CDR2 SYDVKM.